This T cell receptor (beta chain) was obtained from a study of T cells expressing NK-cell markers. Study as a whole: Each TCR beta repertoire originated in sorted T cells that were CD3+CD56+NKG2C+, CD3+CD56+NKG2C- or CD3+CD56-NKG2C+.

On this clonotype itself: Its specificity is unknown.

Germline CDR1 reads MNHNS; CDR2 reads SASEGT. This CDR3 has 14 amino acids. TCRdb re-called the 5' RACE reads and catalogs CDR3 proteins one per entry, DNA excluded. This table lists about 260,000 distinct CDR3 sequences. Overall study results and limits: NKG2C+ dominant clonotypes from over five donors made up about 1.0-7.5% of CD8+ T cells. A handful of donors likewise had their CD3+CD56-NKG2C+ fraction led by these clonotypes.

The chain employs TRBV6-1 and TRBJ2-3. Sequenced material: blood T cells: a sorted CD56 or NKG2C T cell subset, CD4+ or CD8+ T cells, or bulk PBMC T cells (not recorded which). The receptor comes from a man aged 18 to 35 in good health. The CDR3 protein is CASSLATWADTQYF.